A selection of T cell receptor beta chains follows, all from one sample in a study of blood T cell repertoires in COVID-19. Produced via immunoSEQ multiplex PCR; TCRdb's table is partial and in-frame only. The sample records a few hundred thousand clones, roughly 90% being singletons. The sample comprised PBMCs or T cells enriched from blood (not recorded which). The origin of the receptors is a woman in her 30s who had recovered from COVID-19. Both conserved end residues are part of each CDR3. A D gene is named only where the DNA matches it firmly. Clone size is shown for a subset of rows, as once, few, many or a class of expanded clone.

j_gene | d_gene | v_gene | abundance | CDR3aa | CDR3nt
TRBJ2-3 | . | TRBV28 | . | CASSLSPSTDTQYF | TGTGCCAGCAGTTTATCCCCTAGCACAGATACGCAGTATTTT
TRBJ1-2 | . | TRBV11-2 | . | CASSLGVQGYGYTF | TGTGCCAGCAGCTTAGGTGTTCAGGGTTATGGCTACACCTTC
TRBJ2-3 | . | TRBV27 | few | CAVGGAGTDTQYF | TGTGCCGTCGGAGGGGCAGGCACAGATACGCAGTATTTT
TRBJ2-1 | . | TRBV9 | . | CASSVNALFYNEQFF | TGTGCCAGCAGCGTAAACGCGCTCTTCTACAATGAGCAGTTCTTC
TRBJ2-5 | TRBD1 | TRBV5-4 | . | CASSSPGTDQETQYF | TGTGCCAGCAGCTCCCCCGGGACAGACCAAGAGACCCAGTACTTC
TRBJ2-5 | TRBD2 | TRBV28 | . | CASKTSGRYTYQETQYF | TGTGCCAGCAAAACTAGCGGGAGGTATACTTACCAAGAGACCCAGTACTTC
TRBJ1-4 | TRBD1 | TRBV4-1 | . | CASSQDPGTGNEKLFF | TGCGCCAGCAGCCAAGATCCCGGGACAGGTAACGAAAAACTGTTTTTT
TRBJ2-2 | TRBD2 | TRBV27 | . | CASHWASGSPGELFF | TGTGCCAGTCATTGGGCTAGCGGGAGCCCCGGGGAGCTGTTTTTT
TRBJ2-3 | TRBD2 | TRBV11-2 | . | CASSQYKIAGGTDTQYF | TGTGCCAGCAGCCAATATAAAATAGCGGGGGGGACAGATACGCAGTATTTT
TRBJ2-7 | TRBD1 | TRBV10-3 | once | CAISESRDRGSEQYF | TGTGCCATCAGTGAGTCGAGGGACAGGGGATCCGAGCAGTACTTC
TRBJ2-5 | TRBD1 | TRBV3-1/TRBV3-2 | . | CASSRGQGQETQYF | TGTGCCAGCAGCCGGGGACAGGGACAAGAGACCCAGTACTTC
TRBJ1-2 | . | TRBV3-1/TRBV3-2 | once | CASSQDSAGSYGYTF | TGTGCCAGCAGCCAAGATTCGGCAGGGTCCTATGGCTACACCTTC
TRBJ2-7 | TRBD1 | TRBV28 | . | CASSDRVIYEQYF | TGTGCCAGCAGTGACAGGGTTATCTACGAGCAGTACTTC
TRBJ1-4 | TRBD1 | TRBV7-9 | . | CASSPTGGFEKLFF | TGTGCCAGCAGCCCTACAGGGGGCTTTGAAAAACTGTTTTTT
TRBJ1-2 | . | TRBV7-2 | . | CASSWDIQSGYTF | TGTGCCAGCAGCTGGGACATCCAGTCTGGCTACACCTTC
TRBJ1-2 | . | TRBV7-9 | . | CASSPRGNYNGYTF | TGTGCCAGCAGCCCCAGAGGGAATTACAACGGCTACACCTTC
TRBJ2-3 | TRBD2 | TRBV9 | . | CASSVAPSGSTDTQYF | TGTGCCAGCAGCGTTGCCCCTAGCGGGAGCACAGATACGCAGTATTTT
TRBJ2-7 | . | TRBV3-1/TRBV3-2 | . | CASSHFPNEQYF | TGTGCCAGCAGCCATTTTCCAAACGAGCAGTACTTC
TRBJ1-5 | . | TRBV7-9 | . | CASSLGNSNQPQHF | TGTGCCAGCAGTCTCGGGAATAGCAATCAGCCCCAGCATTTT
TRBJ1-2 | . | TRBV2 | . | CASSPEGEGYTF | TGTGCCAGCAGCCCCGAGGGGGAAGGCTACACCTTC
TRBJ2-1 | . | TRBV28 | . | CASSLESLARYNEQFF | TGTGCCAGCAGTTTAGAGTCGCTAGCTCGATACAATGAGCAGTTCTTC
TRBJ2-7 | . | TRBV6-5 | . | CASRGHAEQYF | TGTGCCAGCAGGGGACACGCCGAGCAGTACTTC
TRBJ1-6 | TRBD1 | TRBV12-3/TRBV12-4 | . | CASRTTGRSPLHF | TGTGCCAGCAGAACGACAGGGCGGTCACCCCTCCACTTT
TRBJ2-1 | . | TRBV7-9 | . | CASSLAEGEQFF | TGTGCCAGCAGCTTGGCAGAGGGTGAGCAGTTCTTC
TRBJ2-1 | . | TRBV29-1 | . | CSVDEGVINEQFF | TGCAGCGTTGATGAGGGGGTTATCAATGAGCAGTTCTTC
TRBJ1-4 | . | TRBV29-1 | . | CSVEGQPNEKLFF | TGCAGCGTTGAAGGACAGCCTAATGAAAAACTGTTTTTT
TRBJ2-3 | . | TRBV6-5 | . | CASSRDFFTDTQYF | TGTGCCAGCAGTCGGGACTTCTTCACAGATACGCAGTATTTT
TRBJ1-5 | TRBD1 | TRBV11-2 | few | CASSRGRGVGQPQHF | TGTGCCAGCAGCAGGGGGCGGGGGGTCGGCCAGCCCCAGCATTTT
TRBJ1-5 | . | TRBV5-5 | . | CASSLGRGSNQPQHF | TGTGCCAGCAGCTTGGGTCGGGGGAGCAATCAGCCCCAGCATTTT
TRBJ1-2 | TRBD1 | TRBV6-5 | . | CASSYGGTGVNYGYTF | TGTGCCAGCAGTTACGGAGGGACAGGGGTAAACTATGGCTACACCTTC
TRBJ2-7 | . | TRBV14 | . | CASSQYEGGAEQYF | TGTGCCAGCAGCCAATATGAAGGGGGGGCCGAGCAGTACTTC
TRBJ1-5 | TRBD1 | TRBV18 | . | CASSSDRDQPQHF | TGTGCCAGCTCATCTGACAGGGATCAGCCCCAGCATTTT
TRBJ2-3 | . | TRBV7-2 | . | CASSSSGRDTQYF | TGTGCCAGCAGCTCATCTGGTAGAGATACGCAGTATTTT
TRBJ2-7 | TRBD2 | TRBV6-5 | . | CASSYQGLANEQYF | TGTGCCAGCAGTTACCAGGGACTAGCGAACGAGCAGTACTTC
TRBJ1-3 | . | TRBV3-1/TRBV3-2 | . | CASSQDLTGTRAIYF | TGTGCCAGCAGCCAAGATCTCACGGGGACTAGGGCCATATATTTT
TRBJ2-7 | TRBD2 | TRBV10-2 | . | CASSANSGRAYEQYF | TGCGCCAGCAGTGCAAATAGCGGGAGGGCCTACGAGCAGTACTTC
TRBJ1-2 | TRBD1 | TRBV2 | . | CASLPARTGGLSWGTF | TGTGCCAGCCTCCCCGCCCGGACAGGGGGCCTATCTTGGGGGACCTTC
TRBJ2-7 | . | TRBV7-9 | . | CASSPGSESSYEQYF | TGTGCCAGCAGCCCGGGGAGCGAGAGCTCCTACGAGCAGTACTTC
TRBJ1-1 | . | TRBV27 | . | CASKLGSGRTEAFF | TGTGCCAGCAAGTTGGGCAGTGGGAGGACTGAAGCTTTCTTT
TRBJ2-4 | . | TRBV15 | . | CATSPPGSLAKNIQYF | TGTGCCACCAGTCCTCCGGGATCCCTAGCCAAAAACATTCAGTACTTC
TRBJ1-1 | . | TRBV18 | . | CASSPSDMFNTEAFF | TGTGCCAGCTCACCGTCCGACATGTTCAACACTGAAGCTTTCTTT
TRBJ1-6 | . | TRBV5-1 | few | CASSLSGRSRSPLHF | TGCGCCAGCAGCTTGTCTGGCCGTAGCAGATCACCCCTCCACTTT
TRBJ1-2 | . | TRBV24-1 | once | CATSECALGATWGYTF | TGTGCCACCAGTGAATGCGCTTTGGGGGCCACATGGGGCTACACCTTC
TRBJ1-2 | . | TRBV19 | . | CASSMNRDGGYTF | TGTGCCAGTAGTATGAACAGGGATGGAGGCTACACCTTC
TRBJ1-1 | . | TRBV3-1/TRBV3-2 | . | CASSQATEAFF | TGTGCCAGCAGTCAGGCCACTGAAGCTTTCTTT
TRBJ2-7 | TRBD2 | TRBV10-3 | . | CAITRTSGRGEQYF | TGTGCCATCACCAGGACTAGCGGGAGGGGGGAGCAGTACTTC
TRBJ2-2 | . | TRBV5-1 | . | CASSLAPQGNTGELFF | TGCGCCAGCAGCTTGGCCCCACAGGGGAACACCGGGGAGCTGTTTTTT